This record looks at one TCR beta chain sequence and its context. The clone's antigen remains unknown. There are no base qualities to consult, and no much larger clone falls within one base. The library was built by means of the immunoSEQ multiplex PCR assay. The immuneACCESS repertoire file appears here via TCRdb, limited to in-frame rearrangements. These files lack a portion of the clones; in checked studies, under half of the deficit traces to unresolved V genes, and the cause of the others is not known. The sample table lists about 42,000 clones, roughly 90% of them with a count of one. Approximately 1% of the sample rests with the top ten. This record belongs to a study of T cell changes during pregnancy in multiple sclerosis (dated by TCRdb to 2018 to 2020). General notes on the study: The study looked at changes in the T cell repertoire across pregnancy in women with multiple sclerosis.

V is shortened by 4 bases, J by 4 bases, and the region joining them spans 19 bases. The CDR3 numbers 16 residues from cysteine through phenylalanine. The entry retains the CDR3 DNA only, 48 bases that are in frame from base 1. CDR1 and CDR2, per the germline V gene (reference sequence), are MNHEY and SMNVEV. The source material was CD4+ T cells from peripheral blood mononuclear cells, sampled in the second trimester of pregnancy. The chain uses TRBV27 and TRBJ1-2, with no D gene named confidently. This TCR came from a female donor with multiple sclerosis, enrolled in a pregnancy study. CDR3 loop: CASSSLPGREGYGYTF. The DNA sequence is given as TGTGCCAGCAGTTCCCTCCCGGGGAGGGAGGGCTATGGCTACACCTTC.